Each of the 9 T cell receptor beta chains below was sequenced from the same sample in a study of blood T cell repertoires in COVID-19. Assay: immunoSEQ multiplex PCR; the TCRdb copy retains only in-frame clones and omits some. The repertoire holds about 68,000 clones, with about 88% as singletons. Sequencing used peripheral blood. The receptor set was obtained from a man aged 45 to 65 with active COVID-19.

The chain has TRBV7-6 and TRBJ1-2; D not certain. The CDR3 is 16 residues long. Germline assignment: CDR1 SGHVS and CDR2 FNYEAQ. Between the trimmed V and J ends, which lost 4 bases and 1 base, there was a span of 16 bases. CDR3 nucleotide sequence: TGTGCCAGCAGCTCCGAGAGTTCCTTCGTTAACTATGGCTACACCTTC. Translating gives CASSSESSFVNYGYTF.

This chain joins TRBV10-3 and TRBJ2-7; possibly TRBD1 for D (6 bases). The CDR3 runs 14 residues. Germline CDR1 ENHRY, CDR2 SYGVKD. The V end lost 3 bases, the J end lost 5 bases, and 14 bases lay between the germline ends. CDR3 DNA: TGTGCCATCAGTGACCTAGTGGGGGCTCACGAGCAGTACTTC. It codes for CAISDLVGAHEQYF.

J is TRBJ2-7 and V is TRBV11-2; D is unclear. CDR1 is SGHAT and CDR2 is FQNNGV in the germline V gene. The length of the CDR3 is 12 residues. V gave up 3 bases and J gave up 3 bases, with 6 bases separating them. CDR3 protein: CASSFSVYEQYF. The CDR3 DNA reads TGTGCCAGCAGCTTCAGCGTCTACGAGCAGTACTTC.

The rearrangement joins TRBV27 to TRBJ2-5, with D possibly being TRBD1 (6 bases). Trimming shortened V by 5 bases and J by 5 bases, and 18 bases separated the two germline ends. This CDR3 has 15 amino acids. CDR1 is MNHEY and CDR2 is SMNVEV in the germline V gene (reference sequence). The CDR3 bases are TGTGCCAGCAGTCCGTCAACAGGGTTCATCGAGACCCAGTACTTC. Amino acids: CASSPSTGFIETQYF.

This chain connects TRBV19 to TRBJ2-5; 7 bases match TRBD2. Germline-derived CDR1 and CDR2 are LNHDA and SQIVND (reference sequence). The CDR3 consists of 13 residues. The V and J ends lost 4 bases and 5 bases, in that order; junction bases with no gene match: 4. The CDR3 spells CASSTAGGETQYF. The CDR3 bases are TGTGCCAGTAGTACGGCCGGGGGGGAGACCCAGTACTTC.

The chain uses TRBV4-3 and TRBJ2-7; D not certain. The ends were cut back, 2 bases at V and 2 bases at J, with 10 bases in the middle. The CDR3 sequence is 14 residues long. Germline-derived CDR1 and CDR2 are LGHNA and YSLEER. CDR3: CASSQYGGAYEQYF. CDR3 sequence (DNA): TGCGCCAGCAGCCAATACGGCGGAGCCTACGAGCAGTACTTC.

The count of this clone is one. The chain couples TRBV19 to TRBJ2-3, with TRBD2 as a possible D gene (6 bases). Trimming pared 3 bases from V and 0 bases from J, leaving 10 bases between. Germline V gene sequence: CDR1 LNHDA, CDR2 SQIVND (reference sequence). CDR3 length: 15 residues. The CDR3: CASSMWAGSTDTQYF. CDR3 DNA: TGTGCCAGTAGTATGTGGGCGGGGAGCACAGATACGCAGTATTTT.

The V and J genes are TRBV5-4 and TRBJ1-6; 10 nucleotides align to TRBD1. Germline V lookup: CDR1 SGHNT, CDR2 YYREEE (reference sequence). The ends lost 4 bases at V and 7 bases at J; junction bases unmatched: 2. The CDR3 is 14 residues long. The CDR3, as DNA: TGTGCCAGCAGCGAGGGACAGGGGAATTCACCCCTCCACTTT. Its protein product is CASSEGQGNSPLHF.

The V call is TRBV19, the J call TRBJ2-3, with 8 bases matching TRBD2. Trimming at V came to 9 bases and at J to 4 bases, leaving 12 bases not matched to a gene. The CDR3 is 15 residues long. Germline assignment: CDR1 LNHDA and CDR2 SQIVND (reference sequence). This CDR3 is CASQAAGGIPDTQYF. In DNA form, the CDR3 reads TGTGCCAGCCAGGCCGCGGGAGGTATCCCAGATACGCAGTATTTT.